This TCR beta chain originates from a study of OX40 agonist ivuxolimab in advanced cancers. Per the germline V gene, CDR1 is SEHNR and CDR2 is FQNEAQ (reference sequence). V was shortened by 5 bases and J by 2 bases, with 13 bases between the two germline ends. This CDR3 contains 15 residues. Sampling times: baseline, cycle 4 day 1, cycle 7 day 1. Sequencing was performed with immunoSEQ multiplex PCR; in TCRdb, only in-frame clones are kept and a portion is missing. The table shows roughly 69,000 clones, with about four fifths occurring only once. This sequence was found in an adult with an advanced solid tumor such as melanoma, head and neck, liver or kidney cancer. The chain uses TRBV7-9 and TRBJ1-5; D possibly corresponds to TRBD1 (6 bases). Sequenced here: CD4+ or CD8+ T cells sorted from blood, sampled in a trial of the OX40 agonist ivuxolimab. In DNA, the CDR3 is TGTGCCAGCAGCGCGGGGGCGGGTGGCAATCAGCCCCAGCATTTT. Translation: CASSAGAGGNQPQHF.